One sample yielded the 6 T cell receptor beta chains listed below, sequenced in a study of blood T cell repertoires in COVID-19. Repertoires were generated with immunoSEQ multiplex PCR, while TCRdb's copy carries only in-frame clones and drops some. Of roughly 160,000 clones listed, approximately 85% are singletons. The sample taken for sequencing was peripheral blood. The receptors here all came from a woman aged 45-65 years with COVID-19, enrolled during active disease.

This chain links TRBV6-5 with TRBJ2-7, with D tentatively TRBD1 (6 bases). Germline V gene data show CDR1 as MNHEY and CDR2 as SVGAGI. Trimming shortened V by 7 bases and J by 4 bases, and 11 bases separated the two germline ends. The CDR3 runs to 12 residues. For the CDR3, the DNA is TGTGCCAGCACTCGAGACAGGTACGAGCAGTACTTC. The encoded protein is CASTRDRYEQYF.

The chain links TRBV6-5 to TRBJ1-6; D remains ambiguous. The CDR3 sequence is 14 residues long. Trimming cost V 4 bases and J 6 bases, with 10 bases left between them. CDR1 is MNHEY, CDR2 SVGAGI, per germline. The CDR3 region is CASSFGGLNSPLHF. As DNA, the CDR3 is TGTGCCAGCAGTTTTGGCGGGCTTAATTCACCCCTCCACTTT.

This rearrangement joins TRBV2 to TRBJ2-3; D possibly corresponds to TRBD2 (6 bases). The germline V gene encodes CDR1 SNHLY and CDR2 FYNNEI. V was pared by 6 bases and J by 0 bases, with 13 bases between. There are 15 residues in the CDR3. CDR3 bases: TGTGCCAGCAGGCGATCCGGGACTAGCACAGATACGCAGTATTTT. This translates into CASRRSGTSTDTQYF.

The chain employs TRBV19 and TRBJ1-2; D gene uncertain. The CDR3 loop spans 13 amino acids. Between the trimmed V and J ends, which lost 9 bases and 2 bases, there was a span of 13 bases. Germline V lookup: CDR1 LNHDA, CDR2 SQIVND (reference sequence). CDR3 bases: TGTGCCAGCACACAGAATCAAAACTATGGCTACACCTTC. Residues: CASTQNQNYGYTF.

The rearrangement joins TRBV19 to TRBJ1-2; a weak D match, TRBD1 (6 bases). The germline gives CDR1 LNHDA, CDR2 SQIVND (reference sequence). Deletions cut 5 bases from V and 2 bases from J, with 12 bases between. The CDR3 is 14 amino acids. CDR3 region: CASSPGTTNYGYTF. The CDR3 coding sequence is TGTGCCAGTAGTCCGGGGACAACAAACTATGGCTACACCTTC.

V and J are TRBV9 and TRBJ2-2; tentatively, D is TRBD1 (6 bases). The CDR3 length is 16 residues. Germline V lookup: CDR1 SGDLS, CDR2 YYNGEE. The germline V and J ends were trimmed by 0 bases and 0 bases, with 9 bases remaining between them. The DNA for the CDR3 is TGTGCCAGCAGCGTAGAGCACAGGGCGAACACCGGGGAGCTGTTTTTT. Amino acid sequence: CASSVEHRANTGELFF. Based on the CDR3 plus reference TRBV9 and TRBJ2-2, the full variable domain is DSGVTQTPKHLITATGQRVTLRCSPRSGDLSVYWYQQSLDQGLQFLIQYYNGEERAKGNILERFSAQQFPDLHSELNLSSLELGDSALYFCASSVEHRANTGELFFGEGSRLTVL.